This entry describes one T cell receptor beta chain. What it binds is unknown. The germline V gene encodes CDR1 MNHEY and CDR2 SVGAGI. The CDR3 is 15 residues long. V dropped 0 bases and J dropped 4 bases, with 12 bases sitting between them. The record originates from a study of cytomegalovirus exposure and HLA in healthy donors. TCRdb's table, derived via immunoSEQ multiplex PCR, lists solely in-frame clones and lacks some. The sample holds 150,000 to 180,000 clones, around 83% seen once. General study points: Generally TCR sequences proved uncommon, though certain public TCRs appeared in numerous donors. The study listed roughly 160 cytomegalovirus-associated TCR beta chains. Subsequent analysis revealed that first-cohort TCR clusters tended to co-occur in the approximately 120 validation repertoires.

V usage is TRBV6-5 and J usage is TRBJ1-2; no clear D gene. This receptor was obtained from a human donor in good health. Sequences were obtained from PBMCs. In DNA, the CDR3 is TGTGCCAGCAGTTACTCGCAGGTCACCTCCTATGGCTACACCTTC. The encoded protein is CASSYSQVTSYGYTF.